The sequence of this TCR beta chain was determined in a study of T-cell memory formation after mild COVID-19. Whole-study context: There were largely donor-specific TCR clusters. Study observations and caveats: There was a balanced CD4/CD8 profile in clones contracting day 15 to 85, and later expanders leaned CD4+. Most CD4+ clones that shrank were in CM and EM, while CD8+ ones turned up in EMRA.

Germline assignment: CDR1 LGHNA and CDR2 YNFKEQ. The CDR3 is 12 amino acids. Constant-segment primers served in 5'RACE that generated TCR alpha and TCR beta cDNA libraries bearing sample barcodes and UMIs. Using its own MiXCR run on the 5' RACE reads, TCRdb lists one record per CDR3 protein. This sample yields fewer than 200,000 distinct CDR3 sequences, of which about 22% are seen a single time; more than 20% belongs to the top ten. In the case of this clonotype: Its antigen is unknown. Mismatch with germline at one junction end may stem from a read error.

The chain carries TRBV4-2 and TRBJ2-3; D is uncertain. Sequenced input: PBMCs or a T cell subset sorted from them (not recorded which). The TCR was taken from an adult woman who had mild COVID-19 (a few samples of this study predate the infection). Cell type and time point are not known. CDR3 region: CASSPESLYPHF. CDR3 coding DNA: TGTGCCAGCAGCCCCGAGAGTTTATATCCCCATTTT.